This entry describes one T cell receptor beta chain. With 5 bases clipped from V and 0 bases from J, the junction kept 5 bases outside the gene matches. Germline V gives CDR1 SGHVS, CDR2 FNYEAQ. The CDR3 loop spans 16 amino acids. The entry originates in a study of identical twins. TCRdb reprocessed the 5' RACE reads via MiXCR and lists one record per CDR3 protein. The sample has 400,000 to 600,000 distinct CDR3 sequences, about 20% seen once. Another study also made use of these data, one on yellow fever vaccine responses in identical twins.

Sequenced: CD4+ T cells sorted from blood. The source of this sequence is a woman between 18 and 29 years old in good health. The J gene is TRBJ2-2, the V gene TRBV7-6; TRBD2 matches 8 bases. DNA for the CDR3: TGTGCCAGCAGCGAGACTAGCGCGGCGAACACCGGGGAGCTGTTTTTT. This gives the protein CASSETSAANTGELFF. The complete variable domain, with remaining parts taken from reference TRBV7-6 and TRBJ2-2, reads GAGVSQSPRYKVTKRGQDVALRCDPISGHVSLYWYRQALGQGPEFLTYFNYEAQQDKSGLPNDRFSAERPEGSISTLTIQRTEQRDSAMYRCASSETSAANTGELFFGEGSRLTVL.